The TCR beta chain under discussion was sequenced for a study of T-cell reconstitution after alpha-beta-depleted transplantation in children. Many counts were recorded for this clonotype. Its antigen remains unidentified. Findings and limits, study-wide: Several hundred expanded graft clones reportedly gave rise to the alpha-beta T cells present about two months after transplant. After one year, T-cell counts and TCRbeta diversity mostly came from new T cells. Surviving recipient T cells and thymic progenitors produced the high day-60 TCRbeta diversity seen in some patients.

Per the germline V gene, CDR1 is SGHRS and CDR2 is YFSETQ. V was trimmed by 0 bases and J by 5 bases, leaving 9 bases between them. This CDR3 contains 14 residues. Unique molecular identifiers tagged the TCRbeta library. TCRdb reprocessed the PCR reads with MiXCR, giving one entry per CDR3 protein. This table has fewer than 550,000 distinct CDR3 sequences, 10% to 12% appearing once. This sequence originates from a female patient aged 2-9 years who had a stem cell transplant for aplastic anemia, so the T cells may come from the graft donor. Sequencing was performed on PBMCs, mostly from graft donor cells, taken 180 days after TCRalphabeta/CD19-depleted stem cell transplant. The rearrangement joins TRBV5-1 to TRBJ2-1, with D unclear. This CDR3 reads CASSLDAIHNEQFF. DNA for the CDR3: TGCGCCAGCAGCTTGGATGCCATACACAATGAGCAGTTCTTC.